This TCR beta chain emerged from a study of T cells in localized non-small cell lung cancer. For this clone: What it recognizes is unknown.

Overall study findings and caveats: Longer overall survival accompanied higher blood T cell density.

The germline gives CDR1 MNHEY, CDR2 SVGAGI. V shed 1 base, J shed 7 bases, and the junction held 4 bases outside the gene matches. The CDR3 has 16 amino acids. Measured with immunoSEQ multiplex PCR; TCRdb has only the in-frame clones, and not every one. In the table there are approximately 83,000 clones, just over 90% of which are singletons. This TCR derives from a woman between 35 and 75 years old with stage II squamous cell lung carcinoma. The sequencing here drew on PBMCs, taken before any cancer treatment. J is TRBJ1-6 and V is TRBV6-5; 10 bases are a match to TRBD1. The CDR3 DNA follows: TGTGCCAGCAGTTACTTGGGACAGGGGCCCAATTCACCCCTCCACTTT. Its translation: CASSYLGQGPNSPLHF.